The present entry profiles one TCR beta chain with its context. V was shortened by 6 bases and J by 9 bases, with 11 bases between the two germline ends. CDR3 length equals 11 residues. CDR1 and CDR2 from the germline V gene are MDHEN and SYDVKM. The sample is drawn from a study of blood T cell repertoires in COVID-19. This table comes from immunoSEQ multiplex PCR, and its TCRdb copy is limited to in-frame clones, with some not included. Altogether some 150,000 clones are present, roughly 84% being singletons, with the ten largest covering 5% to 7%. The TCR comes from a woman aged 45-60 years who had been exposed to COVID-19. The rearrangement links TRBV28 to TRBJ1-1, with a weak D call TRBD1 (5 bases). The sequencing input was PBMCs or T cells enriched from blood (not recorded which). The CDR3 sequence is CASSDSRQAFF. The CDR3 DNA sequence: TGTGCCAGCAGCGACAGTCGGCAAGCTTTCTTT. Combining the CDR3 with reference TRBV28 and TRBJ1-1 gives the whole variable domain DVKVTQSSRYLVKRTGEKVFLECVQDMDHENMFWYRQDPGLGLRLIYFSYDVKMKEKGDIPEGYSVSREKKERFSLILESASTNQTSMYLCASSDSRQAFFGQGTRLTVV.